This T cell receptor (beta chain) was sequenced in a study of control samples from healthy donors and cancer patients (dated by TCRdb to about 2020). With respect to this clone: Its antigen is unknown. No qualities accompany the bases; no much larger clone lies one base away.

V sheds 7 bases and J sheds 10 bases, leaving 17 bases between their ends. The CDR3 numbers 14 residues from cysteine through phenylalanine. Only the CDR3 part of the read is kept: 42 bases, read in frame from the first base. Taken from the germline V gene, the CDR1 and CDR2 loops are MDHEN and SYDVKM. Libraries were constructed by the immunoSEQ multiplex PCR assay. TCRdb limited this immuneACCESS table to in-frame rearrangements with V and J called. A share of clones is missing; checked studies link under half to unresolved V genes, and the rest is unexplained. This sample gives 150,000 or so clones in total; around 95% of them show up just once. Of the sample, 4.5% to 6% falls within the top ten clones.

This chain joins TRBV28 to TRBJ1-6, with TRBD1 tentatively as D gene (5 bases match). The receptor was isolated from a man aged 35-49 years in good health. Sequenced material: blood. The nucleotides are TGTGCCAGCACCCTGGACGGCGGGGGATCACCCCTCCACTTT. It translates as CASTLDGGGSPLHF.